The rows below give T cell receptor beta chains drawn from one sample of a study of blood T cell repertoires in COVID-19. Clones were sequenced by immunoSEQ multiplex PCR, and TCRdb holds only the in-frame ones, with some missing. The sample includes over 110,000 clones, approximately 80% of them seen just once. Specimen: PBMCs or T cells enriched from blood (not recorded which). Receptors were obtained from a man aged 45 to 65 in a cohort exposed to, infected with or recovered from COVID-19 (not recorded which). The CDR3 runs from the conserved cysteine through the conserved F or W. The D gene is left open where the match is weak. A clone size is listed for some rows: how often the clone was seen (once, few, many), or a class if it is expanded.

d_gene,abundance,j_gene,v_gene,CDR3nt,CDR3aa
TRBD1,-,TRBJ2-1,TRBV18,TGTGCCAGCTCCCGGGACAGAGCCTACAATGAGCAGTTCTTC,CASSRDRAYNEQFF
TRBD1,-,TRBJ2-2,TRBV5-1,TGCGCCAGCAGCTTGGGGACAGGGAGGTCGAACACCGGGGAGCTGTTTTTT,CASSLGTGRSNTGELFF
-,-,TRBJ2-7,TRBV6-1,TGTGCCAGCAGTCGGACAGTCTCCTACGAGCAGTACTTC,CASSRTVSYEQYF
-,-,TRBJ2-1,TRBV5-4,TGTGCCAGCAGCTTTCCGGCGGGGAGCAACAATGAGCAGTTCTTC,CASSFPAGSNNEQFF
-,-,TRBJ2-7,TRBV24-1,TGTGCCACCAGTGACCGAACAGGGCTCTCCTACGAGCAGTACTTC,CATSDRTGLSYEQYF
TRBD1,-,TRBJ1-2,TRBV4-3,TGCGCCAGCAGCCAAGCCGGGACAGGGTATAACTATGGCTACACCTTC,CASSQAGTGYNYGYTF
TRBD2,-,TRBJ2-1,TRBV19,TGTGCCAGTAGTATTGGGCTAGCGGGGTACAATGAGCAGTTCTTC,CASSIGLAGYNEQFF
TRBD1,-,TRBJ1-2,TRBV7-9,TGTGCCAGCAGCTTAAACAGGGGGGATAACTATGGCTACACCTTC,CASSLNRGDNYGYTF
-,-,TRBJ2-2,TRBV30,TGTGCCTGGACTGGAAGAGGTGGGGGCAGAACCGGGGAGCTGTTTTTT,CAWTGRGGGRTGELFF
TRBD1,once,TRBJ1-2,TRBV6-2/TRBV6-3,TGTGCCAGCAGTTACTCCGGGACAGGGAACGGTAACTATGGCTACACCTTC,CASSYSGTGNGNYGYTF
-,-,TRBJ1-5,TRBV6-2/TRBV6-3,TGTGCCAGCAGTTACAAACAGGGACAAAGCAATCAGCCCCAGCATTTT,CASSYKQGQSNQPQHF
-,-,TRBJ1-2,TRBV5-6,TGTGCCAGCAGCTTGGGGACAAACGGCTACACCTTC,CASSLGTNGYTF
-,-,TRBJ2-6,TRBV11-2,TGTGCCAGCAGCTTTACAGGGGGGGCCGTCTCTGGGGCCAACGTCCTGACTTTC,CASSFTGGAVSGANVLTF
TRBD2,-,TRBJ2-3,TRBV5-1,TGCGCCAGCAGCCCGGGGGGGCCGACAGATACGCAGTATTTT,CASSPGGPTDTQYF
TRBD2,few,TRBJ2-1,TRBV3-1/TRBV3-2,TGTGCCAGCAGCCAACGGACTAGCGGGAGAGTTGGTGAGCAGTTCTTC,CASSQRTSGRVGEQFF
TRBD1,once,TRBJ2-1,TRBV7-9,TGTGCCAGCAGAGACAGGGGATTGGTGAGCAATGAGCAGTTCTTC,CASRDRGLVSNEQFF
TRBD2,-,TRBJ2-5,TRBV15,TGTGCCACCAGCAGCAGACTAGCGGAAGGGACCCAGTACTTC,CATSSRLAEGTQYF
-,few,TRBJ2-1,TRBV2,TGTGCCAGCAGTGTCGACGGGAGACGGGGGTCCAATGAGCAGTTCTTC,CASSVDGRRGSNEQFF
-,-,TRBJ2-3,TRBV6-5,TGTGCCAGCAGCCGGGGAAGGGATACGCAGTATTTT,CASSRGRDTQYF
-,-,TRBJ1-6,TRBV3-1/TRBV3-2,TGTGCCAGCAGCCAGGGACTATCTTCACCCCTCCACTTT,CASSQGLSSPLHF
-,-,TRBJ2-3,TRBV5-1,TGCGCCAGCAGCTGGACACGTGCAGATACGCAGTATTTT,CASSWTRADTQYF
TRBD2,few,TRBJ2-2,TRBV5-1,TGCGCCAGCAGCTTGAGACTAGCGGAGAACACCGGGGAGCTGTTTTTT,CASSLRLAENTGELFF
-,-,TRBJ1-4,TRBV6-1,TGTGCCAGCAGTGACCCGGGGGAAGGGCCGACCGGGGCTAATGAAAAACTGTTTTTT,CASSDPGEGPTGANEKLFF
-,-,TRBJ1-1,TRBV25-1,TGTGCCAGCAGTGTTACAGCCAACACTGAAGCTTTCTTT,CASSVTANTEAFF
-,-,TRBJ1-1,TRBV7-2,TGTGCCAGCAGCTTAACGAGCAGGGTAGACACTGAAGCTTTCTTT,CASSLTSRVDTEAFF
-,-,TRBJ1-6,TRBV18,TGTGCCAGCTCGGGGGGATCACCCCTCCACTTT,CASSGGSPLHF
TRBD1,-,TRBJ1-2,TRBV9,TGTGCCAGCAGCTTCGAGACAGGGGCCAATAACTATGGCTACACCTTC,CASSFETGANNYGYTF
-,-,TRBJ1-4,TRBV5-4,TGTGCCAGCAGCGACGCGGGGGCTGCTAATGAAAAACTGTTTTTT,CASSDAGAANEKLFF
-,-,TRBJ1-5,TRBV9,TGTGCCAGCAGCGTAGGTCAGGTTGATCAGCCCCAGCATTTT,CASSVGQVDQPQHF
-,-,TRBJ1-5,TRBV6-2/TRBV6-3,TGTGCCAGCAGTTACAGCCCTCGCGGAGATAGCAATCAGCCCCAGCATTTT,CASSYSPRGDSNQPQHF
TRBD1,-,TRBJ1-2,TRBV2,TGTGCCAGGGGGACAGGGCCCAAGTATGGCTACACCTTC,CARGTGPKYGYTF
TRBD1,-,TRBJ1-2,TRBV12-3/TRBV12-4,TGTGCCAGCAGGACAGGGTACTATGGCTACACCTTC,CASRTGYYGYTF
TRBD1,-,TRBJ2-2,TRBV10-3,TGTGCCATCAGGACAGGGGAAACCGGGGAGCTGTTTTTT,CAIRTGETGELFF
-,-,TRBJ2-7,TRBV11-2,TGTGCCAGCAGCTTAGACAGGGGCTACGAGCAGTACTTC,CASSLDRGYEQYF
-,-,TRBJ1-5,TRBV25-1,TGTGCCAGCAGTGAAATGAGTGGTCAGCCCCAGCATTTT,CASSEMSGQPQHF
TRBD2,many,TRBJ2-7,TRBV28,TGTGCCAGCACCAAGGGACTAGCGGGGTACGAGCAGTACTTC,CASTKGLAGYEQYF
-,-,TRBJ2-7,TRBV7-2,TGTGCCAGCAGCCCGTCCTACGAGCAGTACTTC,CASSPSYEQYF
TRBD2,-,TRBJ2-7,TRBV9,TGTGCCAGCAGCGCGAGCGGGAGTGGATACGAGCAGTACTTC,CASSASGSGYEQYF
TRBD1,-,TRBJ1-5,TRBV6-1,TGTGCCAGCAGTGAAGTAAAGACAGGGGCCAATCAGCCCCAGCATTTT,CASSEVKTGANQPQHF
TRBD2,-,TRBJ2-3,TRBV10-1,TGCGCCAGCAGTGATACGGGGGGGAGCACAGATACGCAGTATTTT,CASSDTGGSTDTQYF
-,-,TRBJ2-1,TRBV7-7,TGTGCCAGCAGTTCGGGACGGGGGGCCAACAATGAGCAGTTCTTC,CASSSGRGANNEQFF
-,-,TRBJ1-2,TRBV28,TGTGCCAGCAGTTTAGGGGCTGTGGGCTACACCTTC,CASSLGAVGYTF
-,-,TRBJ2-2,TRBV9,TGTGCCAGCAGCCTTGGGGCAGGGATAACAGCCGGGGAGCTGTTTTTT,CASSLGAGITAGELFF
-,-,TRBJ2-1,TRBV6-5,TGTGCCAGCAGCCCCCTATTGCGCGGTGAGCAGTTCTTC,CASSPLLRGEQFF
-,-,TRBJ2-2,TRBV19,TGTGCCCTGAGGCGTGTTACCGGGGAGCTGTTTTTT,CALRRVTGELFF
-,many,TRBJ2-7,TRBV9,TGTGCCAGCAGCGTCTCGGCAGGCTCCTACGAGCAGTACTTC,CASSVSAGSYEQYF
-,-,TRBJ1-1,TRBV30,TGTGCCTGGGGCGCCCAAGGGGACACTGAAGCTTTCTTT,CAWGAQGDTEAFF
-,-,TRBJ2-7,TRBV5-5,TGTGCCAGCAGCTTTTGGCAGGGGTTGGACGAGCAGTACTTC,CASSFWQGLDEQYF
-,-,TRBJ2-5,TRBV27,TGTGCCAGCAGTCACGTCCGGGACTCCCAAAGGCGGGAGACCCAGTACTTC,CASSHVRDSQRRETQYF
TRBD2,-,TRBJ2-7,TRBV5-1,TGCGCCAGCAGCTTCGGACTAGCGCGAGGGCCCTCCTACGAGCAGTACTTC,CASSFGLARGPSYEQYF
TRBD1,-,TRBJ1-2,TRBV7-9,TGTGCCAGCAGCTTAAGGGGGCCGGGTGGCTACACCTTC,CASSLRGPGGYTF
TRBD1,-,TRBJ1-1,TRBV15,TGTGCCACCAGCAGCTCCCGGACAGGGATGAACACTGAAGCTTTCTTT,CATSSSRTGMNTEAFF
-,-,TRBJ2-2,TRBV27,TGTGCCAGCAGTTTGGGCAGAAACACCGGGGAGCTGTTTTTT,CASSLGRNTGELFF
-,-,TRBJ2-1,TRBV7-2,TGTGCCAGCAGCTTAGGGGCCGCCTACAATGAGCAGTTCTTC,CASSLGAAYNEQFF
-,-,TRBJ2-3,TRBV25-1,TGTGCCAGCAGTCCTAGCACAGATACGCAGTATTTT,CASSPSTDTQYF